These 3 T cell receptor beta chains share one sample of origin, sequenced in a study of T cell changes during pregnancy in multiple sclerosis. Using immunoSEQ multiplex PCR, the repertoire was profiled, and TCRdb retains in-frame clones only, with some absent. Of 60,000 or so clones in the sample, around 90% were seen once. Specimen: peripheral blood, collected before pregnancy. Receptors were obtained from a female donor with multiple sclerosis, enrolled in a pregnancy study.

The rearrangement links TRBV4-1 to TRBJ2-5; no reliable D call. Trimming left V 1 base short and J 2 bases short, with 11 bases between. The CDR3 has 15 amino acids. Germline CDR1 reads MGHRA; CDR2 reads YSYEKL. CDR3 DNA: TGCGCCAGCAGCCAAGCTCCGACATTTCAAGAGACCCAGTACTTC. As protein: CASSQAPTFQETQYF.

The CDR3 bases are TGTGCCAGCAGCTCGTCGACAGGGGGCCCCACAGATACGCAGTATTTT. Its protein product is CASSSSTGGPTDTQYF. This rearrangement joins TRBV7-9 to TRBJ2-3; 10 bases agree with TRBD1. The J segment lost 2 bases and the V segment lost 4 bases, leaving 6 bases of the junction unmatched. This CDR3 contains 16 residues. CDR1 is SEHNR, CDR2 FQNEAQ, per germline (reference sequence).

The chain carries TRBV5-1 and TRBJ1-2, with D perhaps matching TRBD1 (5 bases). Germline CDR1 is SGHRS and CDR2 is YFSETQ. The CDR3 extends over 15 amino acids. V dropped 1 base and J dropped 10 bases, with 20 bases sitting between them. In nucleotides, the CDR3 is TGCGCCAGCAGCTTGTCCGGGGGACTTTCTATGGCCTACACCTTC. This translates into CASSLSGGLSMAYTF.